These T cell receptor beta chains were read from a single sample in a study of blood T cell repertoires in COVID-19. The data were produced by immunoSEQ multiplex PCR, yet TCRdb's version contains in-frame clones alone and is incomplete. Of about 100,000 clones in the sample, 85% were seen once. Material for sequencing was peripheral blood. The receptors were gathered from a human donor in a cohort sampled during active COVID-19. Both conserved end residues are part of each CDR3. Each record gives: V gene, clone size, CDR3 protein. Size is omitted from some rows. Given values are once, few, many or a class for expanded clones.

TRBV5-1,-,CASSFTSGGLYEQYF
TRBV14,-,CASSQVRGRLLNSPLHF
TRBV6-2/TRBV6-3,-,CASSRTGQGAREQFF
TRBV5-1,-,CASRNTGNSYNEQFF
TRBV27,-,CASSLSSWASGANVLTF
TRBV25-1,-,CASSESRTYQPQHF
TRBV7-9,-,CASQWTDNQPQHF
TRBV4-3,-,CASSQELGGRSDTQYF
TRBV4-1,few,CASSADAGGPTDTQYF
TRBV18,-,CASSPGTKNSPLHF
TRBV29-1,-,CSVGQQETQYF
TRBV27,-,CASRGQGSNTDTQYF
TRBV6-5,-,CASSTNDRGPYEQYF
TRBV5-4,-,CASSGGTPLQGNEQFF
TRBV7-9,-,CASTRDTGAFYGYTF
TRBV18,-,CASSDSPDSSYEQYF
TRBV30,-,CARGQHYEQYF
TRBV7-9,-,CASSETGSQPQHF
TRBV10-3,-,CAISEVTPRSYEQYF
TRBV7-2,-,CASSEQGVLMTQPQHF
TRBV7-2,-,CASSLVSSGRFPYEQYF
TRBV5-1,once,CASSVFYNEQFF
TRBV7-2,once,CASSQGSGFQETQYF
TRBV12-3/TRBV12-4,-,CASRQREAGELFF
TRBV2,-,CASSQEFSYEQYF
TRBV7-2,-,CASSLRQGEKLFF
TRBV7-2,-,CASSYRAPYSPLHF
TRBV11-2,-,CASSSTGAYGYTF
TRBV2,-,CASQGVAAKNIQYF
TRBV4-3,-,CASSRHGGLAVGGELFF
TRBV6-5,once,CASGGTATNYGYTF
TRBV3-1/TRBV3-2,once,CASSHSGGTSGYTGELFF
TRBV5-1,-,CASSLGQGSSYNSPLHF
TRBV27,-,CASSPTGAGGTYNEQFF
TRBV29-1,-,CSAGTPNTGELFF
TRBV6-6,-,CASSYPRATNEKLFF
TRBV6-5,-,CASNRRGGTTDTQYF
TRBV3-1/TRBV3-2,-,CASSHHSVTGELFF
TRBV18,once,CASSPNSGNEKLFF
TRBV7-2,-,CASSLGGSKGDTQYF
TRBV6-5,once,CASSYYSPGEGSPLHF
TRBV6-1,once,CASSDRSLGQGGRKLFF
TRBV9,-,CASSVSKRENTGELFF
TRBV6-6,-,CASRTTGDEKLFF
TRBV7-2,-,CASSLYRASSGNTIYF
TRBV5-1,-,CASSLQANTGELFF
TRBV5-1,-,CASSLGQRRTGAGNTIYF
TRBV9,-,CASSVGRGGRRTDTQYF
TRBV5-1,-,CASSPGALSAGGTPGEQFF
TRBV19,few,CASSTTVKNTEAFF
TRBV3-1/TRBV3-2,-,CASSPVRLYYEQYF
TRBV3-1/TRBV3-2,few,CASSQGHPGRETQYF
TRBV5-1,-,CASSARFPNSGANVLTF
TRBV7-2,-,CASKEGAGGNTFGQFF
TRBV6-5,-,CASSIAGGPYEQYF
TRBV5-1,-,CASRAGVAEQYF